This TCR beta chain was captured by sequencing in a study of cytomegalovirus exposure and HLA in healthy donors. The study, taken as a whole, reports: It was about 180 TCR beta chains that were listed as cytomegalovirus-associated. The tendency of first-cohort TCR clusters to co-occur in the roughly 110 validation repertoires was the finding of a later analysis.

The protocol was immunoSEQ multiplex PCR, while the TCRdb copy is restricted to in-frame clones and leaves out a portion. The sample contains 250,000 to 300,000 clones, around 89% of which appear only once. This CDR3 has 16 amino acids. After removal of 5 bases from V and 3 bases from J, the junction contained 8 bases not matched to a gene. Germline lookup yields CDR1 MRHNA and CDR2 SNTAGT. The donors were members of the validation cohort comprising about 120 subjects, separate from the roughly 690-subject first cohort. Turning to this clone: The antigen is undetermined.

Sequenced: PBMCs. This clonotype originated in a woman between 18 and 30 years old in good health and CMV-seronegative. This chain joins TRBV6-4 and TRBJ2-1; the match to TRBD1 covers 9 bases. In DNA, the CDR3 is TGTGCCAGCAGTATTTACCCGGGACAGGGCTACAATGAGCAGTTCTTC. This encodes CASSIYPGQGYNEQFF.